This T cell receptor beta chain is drawn from a study of T cell responses to AZD1222 COVID-19 vaccine. General study findings and limits: Spike as a whole was targeted by vaccine-associated CD4 TCRs, dominant at 160-218 and 743-854. Among spike-specific TCRs, nearly half reportedly target unmutated variant regions. There were repertoire samples only from the period after the peak T cell response.

The method was immunoSEQ multiplex PCR; TCRdb's version includes in-frame clones alone and lacks a portion of them. Found here are some 120,000 clones, 89% of them singletons; the top ten hold approximately 9.8%. In the case of this clone: What it binds is not known.

Analysis merged second doses at about 4 or about 12 weeks. Germline V lookup: CDR1 SGHNT, CDR2 YYREEE (reference sequence). With 4 bases clipped from V and 2 bases from J, the junction kept 8 bases outside the gene matches. The CDR3 extends over 15 amino acids. The clonotype comes from an adult who received the AZD1222 COVID-19 vaccine. V gene TRBV5-4 combines with J gene TRBJ1-2; 7 positions agree with TRBD1. Specimen: peripheral blood, collected 28 days after the second AZD1222 dose. The CDR3 sequence: CASSRDSTMNYGYTF. For the CDR3, the DNA is TGTGCCAGCAGCCGGGACAGCACGATGAACTATGGCTACACCTTC.